These 31 T cell receptor beta chains were sequenced from one sample in a study of a mutant IDH1 vaccine in newly diagnosed glioma. The sample's time point: week 5, during vaccination. Doses consisted of 300 ug of mutant IDH1 20-mer peptide each, paired with topical imiquimod. Sequencing was performed with immunoSEQ multiplex PCR; in TCRdb, only in-frame clones are kept and a portion is missing. Here the sample spans tens of thousands of clones, around 81% being singletons. No antigen is known for these receptors. Sample: PBMCs, taken from a glioma patient whose treatment included an IDH1 peptide vaccine. These TCRs come from a man aged 50 to 59 with glioma.

V gene TRBV5-6 combines with J gene TRBJ2-1; perhaps D is TRBD1 or TRBD2 (5 bases each). The CDR3 is 15 residues long. The germline CDR1 and CDR2 sequences are SGHDT and YYEEEE. Trimming shortened V by 0 bases and J by 7 bases, and 14 bases separated the two germline ends. CDR3 bases: TGTGCCAGCAGCTTGGGGGGACGCCCCCCTAATGAGCAGTTCTTC. Amino acid sequence: CASSLGGRPPNEQFF.

J is TRBJ1-2 and V is TRBV19; D possibly corresponds to TRBD1 (5 bases). Germline V lookup: CDR1 LNHDA, CDR2 SQIVND (reference sequence). V was clipped by 5 bases and J by 1 base, with 11 bases between them. The CDR3 extends over 14 amino acids. In nucleotides, the CDR3 is TGTGCCAGTAGTGAGGGACGGGGTAACTATGGCTACACCTTC. Its translation: CASSEGRGNYGYTF.

This CDR3 reads CASKEPGHTEAFF. DNA of the CDR3: TGCGCCAGCAAAGAACCGGGCCACACTGAAGCTTTCTTT. V and J are TRBV5-1 and TRBJ1-1, with D hard to call. The V gene's germline CDR1 is SGHRS and CDR2 YFSETQ. The V end lost 6 bases, the J end lost 3 bases, and 12 bases lay between the germline ends. The CDR3 has 13 amino acids.

The CDR3 is CASSPGQIYEQYF. The CDR3 DNA follows: TGTGCCAGCAGCCCGGGACAAATTTACGAGCAGTACTTC. This chain connects TRBV6-5 to TRBJ2-7; weak D call: TRBD1 (6 bases). Between the trimmed V and J ends, which lost 6 bases and 4 bases, there was a span of 13 bases. Looked up from germline, CDR1 is MNHEY and CDR2 is SVGAGI. This CDR3 is built from 13 residues.

A single count supports this clone. The chain has TRBV6-6 and TRBJ1-4; D perhaps matches TRBD1 (6 bases). The germline V and J ends were trimmed by 7 bases and 8 bases, with 14 bases remaining between them. Germline lookup yields CDR1 MNHNY and CDR2 SVGAGI (reference sequence). The CDR3 totals 13 residues. The CDR3 protein is CASTSQGWEKLFF. The CDR3 DNA reads TGTGCCAGCACTTCACAGGGTTGGGAAAAACTGTTTTTT.

The V and J genes are TRBV19 and TRBJ2-3; possible D gene TRBD1, 6 bases. CDR3 length equals 16 residues. Germline CDR1 and CDR2: LNHDA and SQIVND (reference sequence). Trimming took off 0 bases at V and 1 base at J, with 11 bases between the two ends. The chain's CDR3 is CASSIEGASGTDTQYF. Written as DNA, the CDR3 is TGTGCCAGTAGTATAGAGGGGGCTTCGGGCACAGATACGCAGTATTTT. Using reference TRBV19 and TRBJ2-3 for the parts outside the CDR3, the full variable domain is DGGITQSPKYLFRKEGQNVTLSCEQNLNHDAMYWYRQDPGQGLRLIYYSQIVNDFQKGDIAEGYSVSREKKESFPLTVTSAQKNPTAFYLCASSIEGASGTDTQYFGPGTRLTVL.

The rearrangement uses TRBV27 and TRBJ2-7; D call uncertain. Germline V gene lookup returns CDR1 MNHEY and CDR2 SMNVEV (reference sequence). This CDR3 has 13 amino acids. Deletions cut 3 bases from V and 5 bases from J, with 11 bases between. In DNA, the CDR3 is TGTGCCAGCAGTTTTTCCAGGCTGGACGAGCAGTACTTC. Its protein product is CASSFSRLDEQYF.

V gene TRBV30 combines with J gene TRBJ1-2; 8 bases line up with TRBD1. The CDR3 extends over 13 amino acids. Losses at the gene ends were 0 bases for V and 8 bases for J; bases not matched to a gene: 5. Germline loops: CDR1 GTSNPN, CDR2 SVGIG (reference sequence). This CDR3 reads CAWSVGTGKGYTF. CDR3 bases: TGTGCCTGGAGTGTCGGGACAGGAAAGGGCTACACCTTC.

As to this clone: One end of the junction is discordant with germline, which a read error may explain. The chain uses TRBV7-2 and TRBJ2-1, with 10 positions matching TRBD2. The CDR3 covers 14 residues. Germline assignment: CDR1 SGHTA and CDR2 FQGNSA. CDR3 nucleotides: TGTGCCAGCAGCTTAGAAGGTAGCGGGGGGAGGTGGGTCTTC. This translates into CASSLEGSGGRWVF. The whole variable domain, remainder taken from reference TRBV7-2 and TRBJ2-1, is GAGVSQSPSNKVTEKGKDVELRCDPISGHTALYWYRQSLGQGLEFLIYFQGNSAPDKSGLPSDRFSAERTGGSVSTLTIQRTQQEDSAVYLCASSLEGSGGRWVFGPGTRLTVL.

Only one count was recorded for this clone. This chain links TRBV4-1 with TRBJ1-3; D not resolved. This CDR3 comprises 15 residues. Germline-derived CDR1 and CDR2 are MGHRA and YSYEKL. V was pared by 1 base and J by 1 base, with 8 bases between. CDR3 in amino acids: CASSQVVMSGNTIYF. The DNA for the CDR3 is TGCGCCAGCAGCCAAGTGGTAATGTCTGGAAACACCATATATTTT.

The chain links TRBV13 to TRBJ2-3; D may match TRBD1 or TRBD2 (5 bases each). Germline V CDR1 and CDR2: PRHDT, FYEKMQ (reference sequence). This CDR3 spans 17 amino acids. Trimming stripped 0 bases from V and 2 bases from J, with 15 bases between. The CDR3 region is CASSLGQQDSYTDTQYF. The DNA for the CDR3 is TGTGCCAGCAGCTTAGGCCAACAGGACTCATACACAGATACGCAGTATTTT. Full variable domain (remainder filled in from reference TRBV13 and TRBJ2-3): AAGVIQSPRHLIKEKRETATLKCYPIPRHDTVYWYQQGPGQDPQFLISFYEKMQSDKGSIPDRFSAQQFSDYHSELNMSSLELGDSALYFCASSLGQQDSYTDTQYFGPGTRLTVL.

The genes are TRBV18 and TRBJ1-2, with 9 bases lining up with TRBD1. Per germline, CDR1 KGHSH and CDR2 LQKENI. CDR3 length: 14 residues. Unmatched junction bases numbered 2, after V lost 4 bases and J lost 2 bases. The CDR3 here is CASSRGTGNYGYTF. CDR3 in DNA: TGTGCCAGCTCACGTGGGACAGGGAACTATGGCTACACCTTC.

The table lists this clone with a count of one. The V and J genes are TRBV25-1 and TRBJ1-6; possible D gene TRBD1, 6 bases. The CDR3 length is 11 residues. Per the germline V gene, CDR1 is MGHDK and CDR2 is SYGVNS. Trimming cost V 2 bases and J 13 bases, with 6 bases left between them. CDR3 amino acids: CASSEQGPLHF. In nucleotides, the CDR3 is TGTGCCAGCAGTGAACAGGGGCCCCTCCACTTT.

The chain combines TRBV5-4 with TRBJ2-7, with D maybe TRBD2 (6 bases). CDR3 length: 14 residues. V lost 4 bases and J 5 bases, leaving 16 bases between the germline ends. CDR1 is SGHNT and CDR2 is YYREEE in the germline V gene (reference sequence). The CDR3 region has the DNA TGTGCCAGCAGCGGGGCGGGAAGCCCTAACGAGCAGTACTTC. Its translation: CASSGAGSPNEQYF.

This chain links TRBV11-3 with TRBJ1-4; no reliable D call. This CDR3 has 15 residues. Germline V lookup: CDR1 SGHNT, CDR2 YENEEA. Trimming took 3 bases from V and 5 from J, leaving 13 bases between them. The CDR3, as DNA: TGTGCCAGCAGCTTTTTATTTTCTCCGAATGAAAAACTGTTTTTT. This gives the protein CASSFLFSPNEKLFF.

This sequence joins TRBV15 and TRBJ2-7; D remains unclear. From germline, CDR1 is LNHNV and CDR2 YYDKDF (reference sequence). This CDR3 is 12 amino acids long. V gave up 0 bases and J gave up 6 bases, with 6 bases separating them. Here the CDR3 DNA reads TGTGCCACCAGCAGAGATAGAGGCGAGCAGTACTTC. This gives the protein CATSRDRGEQYF. The variable domain in full, completed from reference TRBV15 and TRBJ2-7, reads DAMVIQNPRYQVTQFGKPVTLSCSQTLNHNVMYWYQQKSSQAPKLLFHYYDKDFNNEADTPDNFQSRRPNTSFCFLDIRSPGLGDTAMYLCATSRDRGEQYFGPGTRLTVT.

This clone is a singleton in its sample. The chain has TRBV5-1 and TRBJ2-3; 8 bases agree with TRBD2. The germline V gene has CDR1 SGHRS and CDR2 YFSETQ. J was trimmed by 3 bases and V by 0 bases; bases with no gene match: 3. The CDR3 extends over 15 amino acids. CDR3 region: CASSLDRGGTDTQYF. The CDR3 coding sequence is TGCGCCAGCAGCTTGGATCGGGGGGGGACAGATACGCAGTATTTT.

The rearrangement joins TRBV6-6 to TRBJ1-1; D is unclear. The germline V gene has CDR1 MNHNY and CDR2 SVGAGI (reference sequence). The CDR3 length is 13 residues. Trimming took off 4 bases at V and 0 bases at J, with 6 bases between the two ends. The CDR3 DNA reads as TGTGCCAGCAGTTCGGTGGTGAACACTGAAGCTTTCTTT. Its translation: CASSSVVNTEAFF.

The V gene is TRBV29-1, the J gene TRBJ2-5; D is uncertain. The CDR3 totals 12 residues. Between the trimmed V and J ends, which lost 7 bases and 1 base, there was a span of 10 bases. Germline CDR1 reads SQVTM; CDR2 reads ANQGSEA. Written as DNA, the CDR3 is TGCAGCGCTTGGACCACCCAAGAGACCCAGTACTTC. It specifies CSAWTTQETQYF.

This chain links TRBV14 with TRBJ2-2, with D uncertain. Germline V gene sequence: CDR1 SGHDN, CDR2 FVKESK. Trimming shortened V by 4 bases and J by 11 bases, and 14 bases separated the two germline ends. This CDR3 is built from 13 residues. CDR3 nucleotides: TGTGCCAGCAGCCCATCCCCGGTCGTCGAGCTGTTTTTT. This sequence encodes CASSPSPVVELFF.

The V and J genes are TRBV7-9 and TRBJ2-5, with TRBD1 matching over 8 bases. Trimming at V came to 5 bases and at J to 5 bases, leaving 4 bases not matched to a gene. Per the germline V gene, CDR1 is SEHNR and CDR2 is FQNEAQ (reference sequence). The CDR3 spans 13 residues. The CDR3 DNA is TGTGCCAGCAGCCGGACAGGGAGGGAGACCCAGTACTTC. Its protein is CASSRTGRETQYF.

The V and J genes are TRBV14 and TRBJ2-7, with 8 bases identical to TRBD1. Trimming took 5 bases from V and 5 from J; bases not matched to a gene: 8. The CDR3 runs to 14 residues. The germline CDR1 and CDR2 sequences are SGHDN and FVKESK. DNA for the CDR3: TGTGCCAGCAGCGATCGGACAGGGTTAAACGAGCAGTACTTC. This gives the protein CASSDRTGLNEQYF.

This chain links TRBV11-2 with TRBJ2-7; D unclear. This CDR3 has 14 amino acids. Trimming removed 0 bases at V and 2 bases at J, with 8 bases between. Germline CDR1 and CDR2: SGHAT and FQNNGV. CDR3 sequence reads: CASSLDARTYEQYF. CDR3 bases: TGTGCCAGCAGCTTAGATGCTAGGACCTACGAGCAGTACTTC.

The gene calls are TRBV9 and TRBJ1-1; D ambiguous. The CDR3 length is 15 residues. Trimming took 0 bases from V and 1 from J, leaving 10 bases between them. In germline, CDR1 is SGDLS, CDR2 YYNGEE. CDR3 nucleotide sequence: TGTGCCAGCAGCGTAGTAGGTGAAAGGAACACTGAAGCTTTCTTT. Translated: CASSVVGERNTEAFF.

The CDR3 protein is CASSHPTGVQGDNEQFF. CDR3 in DNA: TGCGCCAGCAGCCACCCAACAGGGGTTCAGGGGGACAATGAGCAGTTCTTC. The rearrangement uses TRBV4-3 and TRBJ2-1; 7 bases match TRBD1. The CDR3 extends over 17 amino acids. CDR1 and CDR2 (germline): LGHNA, YSLEER. V shed 3 bases, J shed 5 bases, and the junction held 13 bases outside the gene matches.

This clone came up once. The chain is built from TRBV29-1 and TRBJ2-3; TRBD2 matches at 15 bases. Trimming cost V 6 bases and J 4 bases; bases outside gene matches: 8. Germline V gene data show CDR1 as SQVTM and CDR2 as ANQGSEA. This CDR3 contains 16 residues. The CDR3 sequence: CSVDGLAGGPPDTQYF. The CDR3 nucleotides read TGCAGCGTAGACGGACTAGCGGGAGGGCCGCCAGATACGCAGTATTTT.

The chain recombines TRBV5-4 with TRBJ2-7; 11 bases match TRBD2. After removal of 3 bases from V and 4 bases from J, the junction contained 3 bases not matched to a gene. CDR1 and CDR2 from the germline V gene are SGHNT and YYREEE (reference sequence). The CDR3 is 14 residues long. The CDR3: CASSSLAGVYEQYF. DNA of the CDR3: TGTGCCAGCAGCTCACTAGCGGGAGTGTACGAGCAGTACTTC.

The chain employs TRBV10-3 and TRBJ2-7, with 8 bases matching TRBD1. Unmatched junction bases numbered 6, after V lost 6 bases and J lost 2 bases. The CDR3 runs to 14 residues. Per the germline V gene, CDR1 is ENHRY and CDR2 is SYGVKD. Here the CDR3 DNA reads TGTGCCATCAGAGAGACAGGGGTGCCCTACGAGCAGTACTTC. Its translation: CAIRETGVPYEQYF.

The chain couples TRBV6-6 to TRBJ2-7; D may be TRBD2 (5 bases). CDR1 is MNHNY, CDR2 SVGAGI, per germline (reference sequence). Deletions cut 0 bases from V and 10 bases from J, with 16 bases between. CDR3 size: 14 residues. The CDR3 region has the DNA TGTGCCAGCAGTTACTCGGTAGACGAGGGAGAACAGTACTTC. Translated: CASSYSVDEGEQYF.

The V gene is TRBV7-2, the J gene TRBJ1-3; 8 nucleotides line up with TRBD1. This CDR3 is built from 17 residues. J gave up 0 bases and V 2 bases, and 6 bases lay outside the gene matches. Germline assignment: CDR1 SGHTA and CDR2 FQGNSA. CDR3 nucleotide sequence: TGTGCCAGCAGCTTATCGCAGCAGGGGGCCTCTGGAAACACCATATATTTT. Residues: CASSLSQQGASGNTIYF.

The gene calls are TRBV10-3 and TRBJ2-5; 7 nucleotides align to TRBD1. Germline trimming cut 11 bases from V and 3 bases from J; bases unmatched to any gene: 9. The CDR3 has 13 residues. In germline, CDR1 is ENHRY, CDR2 SYGVKD. CDR3 nucleotides: TGTGCCGCATCAGCTACAGGGGAAGAGACCCAGTACTTC. This sequence encodes CAASATGEETQYF.